The 24 T cell receptor beta chains below were found in one sample sequenced in a study of blood T cells in healthy people across ages. Then a second PCR, running about 6 to 12 cycles, was carried out with a sample-barcoded 5' primer and a J-beta primer mix. TCRdb re-called the 5' RACE reads with MiXCR, one entry per CDR3 protein. The repertoire has some 700,000 distinct CDR3 sequences, more than 40% of them found once; the top ten carry more than 20%. Specimen: blood. The receptors shown here come from a woman in her sixties in good health.

The chain recombines TRBV7-9 with TRBJ1-4, with D possibly being TRBD1 (5 bases). V was pared by 5 bases and J by 4 bases, with 11 bases between. This CDR3 spans 14 amino acids. CDR1 is SEHNR, CDR2 FQNEAQ, per germline (reference sequence). The CDR3 loop is CASSHSQGNEKLFF. In DNA form, the CDR3 reads TGTGCCAGCAGCCATAGCCAGGGTAATGAAAAACTGTTTTTT.

Comments on this clonotype: This may be a read error: a much more frequent sequence differs by one nucleotide. V gene TRBV5-1 combines with J gene TRBJ2-7; no definite D call. Judging by the DNA end, TRBJ2-5 fits better; the J call may be wrong. In germline, CDR1 is SGHRS, CDR2 YFSETQ. The CDR3 has 11 residues. CDR3 sequence: CAGSVVETQYF. CDR3 DNA sequence: TGCGCCGGCAGCGTGGTGGAGACCCAGTACTTC.

CDR3 nucleotide sequence: TGTGCCAGCAGTTACACCTCTAGCGGGAGGGGAACAGATACGCAGTATTTT. The encoded protein is CASSYTSSGRGTDTQYF. The rearrangement links TRBV6-5 to TRBJ2-3, with 12 bases that match TRBD2. V lost 2 bases to trimming and J lost 3 bases; unmatched junction nucleotides: 6. CDR3 size: 17 residues. The V gene's germline CDR1 is MNHEY and CDR2 SVGAGI.

This clonotype was counted once. The chain is built from TRBV10-3 and TRBJ2-5, with 9 bases that match TRBD1. This CDR3 spans 13 amino acids. Looked up from germline, CDR1 is ENHRY and CDR2 is SYGVKD. V was clipped by 4 bases and J by 3 bases; unmatched bases: 0. The CDR3 region has the DNA TGTGCCATCAGTGGGACAGGGGAAGAGACCCAGTACTTC. It specifies CAISGTGEETQYF.

Regarding this clonotype: This may stem from a read error, because a much larger clone lies one nucleotide away. The chain couples TRBV12-3 or TRBV12-4 to TRBJ2-1, with D uncertain. The DNA end favors TRBJ2-7, so the J call may be wrong. The CDR3 is 14 residues long. The CDR3 DNA follows: TGTGCCAGCAGTTTAGCTAGCTCCTACAATGAGCAGTACTTC. It is translated as CASSLASSYNEQYF.

On this clonotype: One end of the junction does not line up with germline, which may come from a read error. The CDR3 bases are TGTGCCATCACTGAGACTCGGACGGATACGCAGTATTTT. Translated: CAITETRTDTQYF. This chain links TRBV10-3 with TRBJ2-3; D is unclear. Germline V gene sequence: CDR1 ENHRY, CDR2 SYGVKD. The CDR3 has 13 residues.

This clonotype was counted only a few times. CDR3 loop: CSATIGTDSNQPQHF. CDR3 nucleotides: TGCAGTGCCACTATCGGGACAGATAGCAATCAGCCCCAGCATTTT. The V call is TRBV20-1, the J call TRBJ1-5; 7 bases fit TRBD1. The CDR3 is 15 amino acids. Germline assignment: CDR1 DFQATT and CDR2 SNEGSKA (reference sequence). V trimming: 6 bases; J trimming: 0 bases; junction bases outside the gene matches: 8.

The V gene is TRBV10-3, the J gene TRBJ2-5, with TRBD2 identical over 7 bases. After removal of 4 bases from V and 11 bases from J, the junction contained 7 bases not matched to a gene. Germline V gene sequence: CDR1 ENHRY, CDR2 SYGVKD. The CDR3 is made up of 12 amino acids. The CDR3 DNA is TGTGCCATCAGTGGGCTAGCGGACGCGCAGTACTTC. Residues: CAISGLADAQYF.

This sequence joins TRBV6-1 and TRBJ2-4; the D gene is possibly TRBD2 (6 bases). Matching the DNA end better, TRBJ2-7 makes the J call doubtful. The germline gives CDR1 MNHNS, CDR2 SASEGT. This CDR3 region has 13 residues. Here the CDR3 reads CASSAGLFYEQYF. The CDR3 DNA is TGTGCCAGCAGTGCTGGACTATTTTACGAGCAGTACTTC.

This chain links TRBV4-3 with TRBJ2-2; D possibly corresponds to TRBD2 (5 bases). In germline, CDR1 is LGHNA, CDR2 YSLEER. This CDR3 comprises 16 residues. V lost 0 bases and J lost 7, with 15 bases in between. The CDR3 here is CASSQDLSGHGGELFF. CDR3 sequence (DNA): TGCGCCAGCAGCCAAGATCTAAGCGGCCATGGCGGGGAGCTGTTTTTT.

This chain joins TRBV20-1 and TRBJ2-5; possibly TRBD1 or TRBD2 for D (5 bases each). Germline-derived CDR1 and CDR2 are DFQATT and SNEGSKA (reference sequence). Trimming left V 3 bases short and J 2 bases short, with 10 bases between. CDR3 length equals 13 residues. As DNA, the CDR3 is TGCAGTGCTAGTGGGGACGCTCAAGAGACCCAGTACTTC. The encoded protein is CSASGDAQETQYF.

In this sample, this clonotype turned up a few times. The chain combines TRBV3-1 with TRBJ2-1; D perhaps matches TRBD1 (6 bases). The CDR3 covers 15 residues. The ends were cut back, 5 bases at V and 2 bases at J, with 13 bases in the middle. Germline CDR1 LGHDT, CDR2 YNNKEL (reference sequence). CDR3 sequence reads: CASSFRGITYNEQFF. The CDR3, as DNA: TGTGCCAGCAGCTTTAGGGGGATCACCTACAATGAGCAGTTCTTC.

V usage is TRBV14 and J usage is TRBJ1-3; no clear D. This CDR3 has 17 amino acids. CDR1 and CDR2 from the germline V gene are SGHDN and FVKESK. Trimming removed 1 base from V and 0 bases from J, with 13 bases in between. The CDR3 coding sequence is TGTGCCAGCAGCCAAGTGGCGGGGTTCAACTCTGGAAACACCATATATTTT. Amino acid sequence: CASSQVAGFNSGNTIYF.

The genes are TRBV5-1 and TRBJ1-1; tentative D call: TRBD1 (6 bases). Germline CDR1 reads SGHRS; CDR2 reads YFSETQ. V was trimmed by 2 bases and J by 3 bases, leaving 11 bases between them. The CDR3 runs to 14 residues. The CDR3 DNA follows: TGCGCCAGCAGCTTTGGGGGGCATGACACTGAAGCTTTCTTT. The encoded protein is CASSFGGHDTEAFF.

V is TRBV20-1 and J is TRBJ2-1; tentative D call: TRBD2 (6 bases). Per germline, CDR1 DFQATT and CDR2 SNEGSKA (reference sequence). The CDR3 contains 15 residues. The V end was cut by 0 bases, the J end by 8 bases, with 17 bases between. The CDR3 DNA sequence: TGCAGTGCTAGAGATCCAGGCGGGGTGGACGATGAGCAGTTCTTC. This translates into CSARDPGGVDDEQFF.

The V and J genes are TRBV20-1 and TRBJ1-4; a weak D match, TRBD1 (6 bases). Trimming removed 5 bases at V and 6 bases at J, with 19 bases between. CDR3 length equals 15 residues. CDR1 and CDR2 from the germline V gene are DFQATT and SNEGSKA (reference sequence). The CDR3 loop is CSAARFGGMDEKLFF. CDR3 coding DNA: TGCAGTGCTGCCCGATTTGGGGGCATGGATGAAAAACTGTTTTTT.

This chain connects TRBV5-1 to TRBJ1-2; possible D gene TRBD1, 5 bases. The V gene's germline CDR1 is SGHRS and CDR2 YFSETQ. Trimming removed 5 bases from V and 2 bases from J, with 10 bases in between. The CDR3 totals 13 residues. CDR3 in amino acids: CASREQENYGYTF. The DNA of the CDR3 is TGCGCCAGCAGGGAACAGGAGAACTATGGCTACACCTTC.

In regard to this clonotype: The junction and the germline gene differ at one end; a read error may be behind it. The chain joins TRBV4-3 to TRBJ2-6; no definite D call. The CDR3 length is 17 residues. The V gene's germline CDR1 is LGHNA and CDR2 YSLEER. The CDR3 is CAGSQDIRALGANVLTF. CDR3 nucleotide sequence: TGCGCCGGCAGCCAAGATATTCGGGCCTTGGGGGCCAACGTCCTGACTTTC.

This clonotype is a singleton in its sample. The genes are TRBV7-9 and TRBJ1-1; D gene unclear. V shed 4 bases and J shed 7 bases, with 16 bases lying between them. Germline loops: CDR1 SEHNR, CDR2 FQNEAQ (reference sequence). The CDR3 sequence is 14 residues long. The CDR3 protein is CASSWTTGKDEAFF. The DNA for the CDR3 is TGTGCCAGCAGCTGGACCACGGGGAAGGATGAAGCTTTCTTT.

This clonotype was picked up a small number of times. The chain recombines TRBV4-2 with TRBJ2-2; TRBD2 matches 14 bases. The CDR3 spans 18 residues. Germline V gene data show CDR1 as LGHNA and CDR2 as YNFKEQ. With V trimmed by 1 base and J by 1 base, 2 bases remained unmatched. DNA for the CDR3: TGTGCCAGCAGCCAAGGGACTAGCGGGAGGTGGAACACCGGGGAGCTGTTTTTT. This encodes CASSQGTSGRWNTGELFF.

This clonotype was counted a few times. This sequence joins TRBV12-3 or TRBV12-4 and TRBJ2-1; D is unclear. With 7 bases removed from V and 4 bases from J, the gap between germline ends came to 11 bases. The CDR3 contains 13 residues. As DNA, the CDR3 is TGTGCCAGCATCCCTGGCAATTACAATGAGCAGTTCTTC. Translating it yields CASIPGNYNEQFF.

This chain links TRBV9 with TRBJ2-5, with 14 bases lining up with TRBD2. CDR1 is SGDLS, CDR2 YYNGEE, per germline. This CDR3 has 16 residues. Trimming at V came to 0 bases and at J to 3 bases, leaving 1 base not matched to a gene. CDR3 residues: CASSVGTSGRKETQYF. CDR3 sequence (DNA): TGTGCCAGCAGCGTAGGGACTAGCGGGAGGAAAGAGACCCAGTACTTC.

At least ten counts were recorded for this clonotype. The V gene is TRBV29-1, the J gene TRBJ2-5; D might be TRBD2 (6 bases). V gave up 8 bases and J gave up 5 bases, with 15 bases separating them. This CDR3 has 12 amino acids. Germline lookup yields CDR1 SQVTM and CDR2 ANQGSEA. The CDR3 DNA follows: TGCAGCATAGCGGTGGGGGACGAGACCCAGTACTTC. Protein sequence: CSIAVGDETQYF.

V usage is TRBV20-1 and J usage is TRBJ1-2; TRBD1 matches 7 bases. The CDR3 sequence is 15 residues long. CDR1 DFQATT and CDR2 SNEGSKA come from the germline V gene (reference sequence). The junction had 14 bases not matched to a gene; V was cut back by 6 bases and J by 4 bases. This CDR3 is CSAVRQGSRSYGYTF. CDR3 nucleotides: TGCAGTGCGGTCAGACAGGGATCGCGATCCTATGGCTACACCTTC.